The 18 T cell receptor beta chains presented below share a single source sample, sequenced in a study of spatial heterogeneity in lung cancer. Findings and caveats of the study: In tumors, expanded intratumoral alpha and beta TCR counts tracked mutation counts.

Antigen specificity for these receptors is unknown. A single record per CDR3 protein comes from TCRdb applying MiXCR to the 5' RACE reads. The table lists about 9,300 distinct CDR3 sequences, roughly 6.3% of them singletons, with roughly 30% in the top ten. Time point reported: sample taken at primary tumor resection. This sample comprised lung tumor tissue, obtained at surgery. Every receptor here comes from a male donor with early-stage non-small cell lung cancer.

At least ten counts were recorded for this clonotype. The chain carries TRBV6-5 and TRBJ1-1; the D is unclear. V was clipped by 0 bases and J by 4 bases, with 12 bases between them. Germline V gene lookup returns CDR1 MNHEY and CDR2 SVGAGI. This CDR3 spans 15 amino acids. CDR3 coding DNA: TGTGCCAGCAGTTACTCGGCCGGGGTCGGCACTGAAGCTTTCTTT. As protein: CASSYSAGVGTEAFF.

This clonotype was counted at least ten times. The V and J genes are TRBV27 and TRBJ1-4, with TRBD1 identical over 7 bases. Germline loops: CDR1 MNHEY, CDR2 SMNVEV (reference sequence). The CDR3 spans 15 residues. Unmatched junction bases numbered 10, after V lost 4 bases and J lost 8 bases. In DNA form, the CDR3 reads TGTGCCAGCAGTTCTTTTGGACAGGTGGGGGAAAAACTGTTTTTT. This translates into CASSSFGQVGEKLFF.

This clonotype is medium-sized (0.01 to 0.1%). This chain uses TRBV20-1 with TRBJ2-7, with D perhaps TRBD1 or TRBD2 (5 bases each). Germline-derived CDR1 and CDR2 are DFQATT and SNEGSKA (reference sequence). V lost 8 bases to trimming and J lost 1 base, with 15 bases between them. This CDR3 region has 13 residues. DNA of the CDR3: TGCAGTATACCGGGGCCTACGTCCTACGAGCAGTACTTC. Translation gives CSIPGPTSYEQYF.

This clonotype was counted a few times. The CDR3: CAISRQGITDTQYF. The CDR3 region has the DNA TGTGCCATCAGTCGACAGGGGATCACAGATACGCAGTATTTT. The chain is built from TRBV10-3 and TRBJ2-3, with TRBD1 identical over 8 bases. The CDR3 sequence is 14 residues long. Germline values: CDR1 ENHRY, CDR2 SYGVKD. Trimming at V came to 5 bases and at J to 2 bases, leaving 3 bases not matched to a gene.

The sample holds many counts of this clonotype. The genes are TRBV2 and TRBJ1-5; TRBD1 might be the D (6 bases). The CDR3 covers 16 residues. Germline V lookup: CDR1 SNHLY, CDR2 FYNNEI. V lost 4 bases and J lost 5, with 18 bases in between. In DNA, the CDR3 is TGTGCCAGCAGTGCTGACAGGCGGGCTTGGGATCAGCCCCAGCATTTT. This gives the protein CASSADRRAWDQPQHF.

This clonotype was picked up many times. The chain uses TRBV30 and TRBJ2-7, with D possibly being TRBD1 (5 bases). Trimming shortened V by 1 base and J by 0 bases, and 10 bases separated the two germline ends. The CDR3 sequence is 14 residues long. The germline V gene encodes CDR1 GTSNPN and CDR2 SVGIG (reference sequence). In DNA form, the CDR3 reads TGTGCCTGGAGTGGACAGTGGAGCTCCTACGAGCAGTACTTC. Protein sequence: CAWSGQWSSYEQYF.

At least ten counts were recorded for this clonotype. The chain couples TRBV7-3 to TRBJ1-1; D uncertain. The CDR3 sequence is 13 residues long. The germline V gene has CDR1 SGHTA and CDR2 FQGTGA. V dropped 5 bases and J dropped 10 bases, with 17 bases sitting between them. DNA for the CDR3: TGTGCCAGCAGCCTTGGACCCGGAAATCGAGCTTTCTTT. Its translation: CASSLGPGNRAFF.

By share, this clonotype counts as medium-sized (0.01 to 0.1%). The V gene is TRBV2, the J gene TRBJ1-2, with 7 bases matching TRBD1. CDR1 and CDR2 (germline): SNHLY, FYNNEI. This CDR3 has 14 residues. Trimming cost V 3 bases and J 0 bases; bases outside gene matches: 1. The CDR3 sequence is CASSEGQTNYGYTF. The CDR3 DNA reads as TGTGCCAGCAGTGAGGGACAGACTAACTATGGCTACACCTTC.

The rearrangement links TRBV5-5 to TRBJ1-1; 7 bases line up with TRBD1. The CDR3 extends over 14 amino acids. Germline loops: CDR1 SGHKS, CDR2 YYEKEE (reference sequence). The junction had 1 base not matched to a gene; V was cut back by 1 base and J by 1 base. CDR3 DNA sequence: TGTGCCAGCAGCTTGACAGGGGAGAACACTGAAGCTTTCTTT. Translation gives CASSLTGENTEAFF.

This clonotype was recorded at least ten times. CDR3 sequence (DNA): TGTGCCAGCAGTTTAAGGGATTCAAGGAATTCACCCCTCCACTTT. Encoded protein: CASSLRDSRNSPLHF. This chain links TRBV27 with TRBJ1-6; D remains unclear. V was trimmed by 2 bases and J by 7 bases, leaving 12 bases between them. From germline, CDR1 is MNHEY and CDR2 SMNVEV (reference sequence). This CDR3 spans 15 amino acids.

This clonotype is categorized as medium-sized. The gene calls are TRBV2 and TRBJ1-4; possibly TRBD1 for D (5 bases). CDR3 size: 12 residues. The V end was cut by 6 bases, the J end by 5 bases, with 7 bases between. Per germline, CDR1 SNHLY and CDR2 FYNNEI. CDR3 residues: CASRGPNEKLFF. The CDR3 region has the DNA TGTGCCAGCAGGGGACCGAATGAAAAACTGTTTTTT.

This clonotype was counted ten times or more. This chain connects TRBV12-3 or TRBV12-4 to TRBJ1-5; D unresolved. The CDR3 consists of 14 residues. Trimming stripped 4 bases from V and 0 bases from J, with 7 bases between. For the CDR3, the DNA is TGTGCCAGCAGTTACACGGATAGCAATCAGCCCCAGCATTTT. This codes for CASSYTDSNQPQHF.

The chain combines TRBV9 with TRBJ2-7, with TRBD1 matching 11 bases. The CDR3 extends over 15 amino acids. Germline assignment: CDR1 SGDLS and CDR2 YYNGEE. The trim removed 0 bases at V and 2 bases at J, leaving 1 base unmatched. In DNA form, the CDR3 reads TGTGCCAGCAGCGTAGGGGGACAGGGGGCCTACGAGCAGTACTTC. Protein product: CASSVGGQGAYEQYF.

At least ten counts were recorded for this clonotype. This chain links TRBV7-6 with TRBJ1-2, with TRBD1 matching 8 bases. V was clipped by 5 bases and J by 7 bases; unmatched bases: 6. This CDR3 is 13 amino acids long. The V gene's germline CDR1 is SGHVS and CDR2 FNYEAQ. CDR3 protein: CASSRDRGAGYTF. The CDR3 DNA follows: TGTGCCAGCAGCCGTGACAGGGGTGCTGGCTACACCTTC.

The chain combines TRBV27 with TRBJ2-3, with D possibly matching TRBD2 (7 bases). The CDR3 loop spans 14 amino acids. The V end lost 5 bases, the J end lost 2 bases, and 11 bases lay between the germline ends. Germline lookup yields CDR1 MNHEY and CDR2 SMNVEV (reference sequence). The CDR3 DNA sequence: TGTGCCAGCAGTGGGGGGGACATCACAGATACGCAGTATTTT. Translated, it gives CASSGGDITDTQYF.

This clonotype appeared many times. V gene TRBV5-1 combines with J gene TRBJ2-7; 12 positions agree with TRBD2. V dropped 4 bases and J dropped 2; count of bases not matched to a gene: 1. The CDR3 contains 14 residues. Germline values: CDR1 SGHRS, CDR2 YFSETQ. Written as DNA, the CDR3 is TGCGCCAGCAGCCTAGCGGGGGGGCCCTACGAGCAGTACTTC. It is translated as CASSLAGGPYEQYF.

This clonotype was seen repeatedly, ten times or more. The J gene is TRBJ2-7, the V gene TRBV28; the match to TRBD2 covers 12 bases. The CDR3 consists of 21 residues. Germline lookup yields CDR1 MDHEN and CDR2 SYDVKM. After removal of 2 bases from V and 0 bases from J, the junction contained 17 bases not matched to a gene. CDR3 nucleotide sequence: TGTGCCAGCAGTTTAGGCGCAGGGGATATGACTAGCGGGGGAACCTCCTACGAGCAGTACTTC. Protein product: CASSLGAGDMTSGGTSYEQYF.

This clonotype was picked up many times. The chain is built from TRBV5-5 and TRBJ2-7; the D gene is possibly TRBD1 (6 bases). Germline CDR1 reads SGHKS; CDR2 reads YYEKEE (reference sequence). The CDR3 is made up of 13 amino acids. Trimming cost V 3 bases and J 6 bases, with 13 bases left between them. The CDR3 coding sequence is TGTGCCAGCAGCTCTAATTACAGGGTCGAGCAGTACTTC. This translates into CASSSNYRVEQYF.